What follows is one T cell receptor beta chain and its context. The CDR3 contains 16 residues. With 0 bases removed from V and 4 bases from J, the gap between germline ends came to 16 bases. The germline V gene has CDR1 SGHTS and CDR2 YDEGEE. This record belongs to a study of PD-L1 blockade in urothelial cancer. Study in general: Researchers found blood samples held a median of roughly 140,000 T cells.

Indicated time point: pretreatment peripheral blood. The table came from immunoSEQ multiplex PCR; TCRdb's copy has only in-frame clones and leaves some out. This sample has approximately 50,000 clones, with about 82% found just once. The source was PBMCs, collected around atezolizumab (anti-PD-L1) treatment. The receptor comes from a man aged 60 to 75 with urothelial cancer. This chain uses TRBV5-8 with TRBJ1-1; D unresolved. CDR3 DNA sequence: TGTGCCAGCAGCTTGGGCGTGGGAGAGGCGTTCACTGAAGCTTTCTTT. Protein product: CASSLGVGEAFTEAFF. Full variable domain (rest looked up from reference TRBV5-8 and TRBJ1-1): EAGVTQSPTHLIKTRGQQATLRCSPISGHTSVYWYQQALGLGLQFLLWYDEGEERNRGNFPPRFSGRQFPNYSSELNVNALELEDSALYLCASSLGVGEAFTEAFFGQGTRLTVV.